Below are 28 T cell receptor beta chains sequenced from a single sample in a study of blood T cell repertoires in COVID-19 (TCRdb year 2020). Receptors were amplified or captured by the immunoSEQ multiplex PCR assay. TCRdb took this table from immuneACCESS and kept in-frame rearrangements with V and J called. Such tables lack part of the clones; where checked against another copy, unresolved V genes explain under half of the gap, and the rest is unexplained. This sample lists approximately 75,000 clones; over 60% were detected once. The ten largest clones capture 25% to 30% of the sample. Sequencing was performed on peripheral blood. These receptor sequences come from a woman of 80 years or more with active or convalescent COVID-19.

The chain links TRBV6-5 to TRBJ1-1, with D perhaps matching TRBD1 (5 bases). Germline V gene data show CDR1 as MNHEY and CDR2 as SVGAGI. The CDR3 consists of 13 residues. Trimming took off 2 bases at V and 4 bases at J, with 8 bases between the two ends. The CDR3 is CASSYRTTTEAFF. The CDR3 nucleotides read TGTGCCAGCAGTTACCGGACAACCACTGAAGCTTTCTTT.

In DNA, the CDR3 is TGTGCCAGCAACGGCGGGCCCACTGAAGCTTTCTTT. Translating it yields CASNGGPTEAFF. The rearrangement links TRBV2 to TRBJ1-1; D ambiguous. The length of the CDR3 is 12 residues. Trimming stripped 7 bases from V and 4 bases from J, with 10 bases between. CDR1 and CDR2 (germline): SNHLY, FYNNEI.

This rearrangement joins TRBV21-1 to TRBJ2-4; the table's D call TRBD2 went unverified against the DNA. TRBV21-1 is classified as a pseudogene. The CDR3 is made up of 13 amino acids. The CDR3 bases are TGTGCCAGCAGCGTGCAAGTGCCCGAGGGCAGGCCCTTC. It is translated as CASSVQVPEGRPF.

The CDR3: CASRSGVTGYTF. The CDR3 coding sequence is TGTGCCAGTAGATCCGGGGTCACGGGCTACACCTTC. The V gene is TRBV19, the J gene TRBJ1-2, with D unresolved. The V gene lost 6 bases and the J gene lost 8 bases, with 13 bases spanning the gap. Germline V lookup: CDR1 LNHDA, CDR2 SQIVND (reference sequence). There are 12 residues in the CDR3.

Relative to its sample, this clone is medium-sized (0.01 to 0.1%). This chain uses TRBV6-2 or TRBV6-3 with TRBJ2-7; D remains unclear. V was clipped by 2 bases and J by 7 bases, with 9 bases between them. The germline CDR1 and CDR2 sequences are MNHEY and SVGEGT. The CDR3 consists of 12 residues. In DNA form, the CDR3 reads TGTGCCAGCAGTTACCCAGGCAAAGAGCAGTACTTC. It yields the protein CASSYPGKEQYF.

The sample holds a few counts of this clone. The V and J genes are TRBV27 and TRBJ2-5; 12 bases fit TRBD2. The V and J ends lost 7 bases and 5 bases, in that order; junction bases with no gene match: 17. Germline lookup yields CDR1 MNHEY and CDR2 SMNVEV (reference sequence). The CDR3 spans 18 residues. The CDR3 coding sequence is TGTGCCAGCACCCCCCAGGGACTAGCGGGCCGGGCGGGTGAGACCCAGTACTTC. It yields the protein CASTPQGLAGRAGETQYF.

With respect to this clone: At one end the junction does not follow the germline gene, possibly because of a read error. CDR3 in amino acids: CASSYGHQETQYF. DNA of the CDR3: TGTGCCAGCAGTTACGGACACCAGGAGACCCAGTACTTC. V is TRBV6-2 or TRBV6-3 and J is TRBJ2-5, with D possibly matching TRBD1 (5 bases). The CDR3 extends over 13 amino acids. Germline CDR1 is MNHEY and CDR2 is SVGEGT.

The chain recombines TRBV3-1 (or the pseudogene TRBV3-2) with TRBJ2-1, with D perhaps TRBD2 (6 bases). This CDR3 is 15 amino acids long. V was clipped by 0 bases and J by 5 bases, with 11 bases between them. Germline V CDR1 and CDR2: LGHDT, YNNKEL (reference sequence). The CDR3 DNA is TGTGCCAGCAGCCAAGAAGTTCCGGGGGACAATGAGCAGTTCTTC. Translation: CASSQEVPGDNEQFF.

J is TRBJ1-1 and V is TRBV6-5; D gene uncertain. The germline V and J ends were trimmed by 6 bases and 4 bases, with 12 bases remaining between them. CDR1 MNHEY and CDR2 SVGAGI come from the germline V gene. The CDR3 runs 13 residues. The CDR3 DNA sequence: TGTGCCAGCAGGACTCTATTGGGCACTGAAGCTTTCTTT. The encoded protein is CASRTLLGTEAFF.

The V call is TRBV6-2 or TRBV6-3, the J call TRBJ2-2; 8 bases agree with TRBD1. The germline V gene has CDR1 MNHEY and CDR2 SVGEGT. The CDR3 totals 16 residues. Trimming took 5 bases from V and 4 from J; bases not matched to a gene: 9. The DNA for the CDR3 is TGTGCCAGCAGTCAAGCCCGGGACAGGAGCACCGGGGAGCTGTTTTTT. Translated: CASSQARDRSTGELFF.

In its sample, this clone was seen a few times. The CDR3 sequence: CASSEQLNQPQHF. CDR3 bases: TGTGCCAGCAGTGAACAGCTCAATCAGCCCCAGCATTTT. The rearrangement links TRBV6-4 to TRBJ1-5; D is uncertain. Looked up from germline, CDR1 is MRHNA and CDR2 is SNTAGT. The CDR3 has 13 residues. The V gene lost 3 bases and the J gene lost 3 bases, with 6 bases spanning the gap.

The rearrangement uses TRBV7-2 and TRBJ1-1, with D possibly TRBD1 on 5 matching bases. The CDR3 covers 15 residues. Trimming removed 5 bases at V and 1 base at J, with 14 bases between. From germline, CDR1 is SGHTA and CDR2 FQGNSA. The CDR3 protein is CASSQQGRRNTEAFF. Written as DNA, the CDR3 is TGTGCCAGCAGCCAGCAGGGTAGACGGAACACTGAAGCTTTCTTT.

The J gene is TRBJ1-1, the V gene TRBV7-2; a weak D match, TRBD1 (6 bases). From germline, CDR1 is SGHTA and CDR2 FQGNSA. The CDR3 is 13 residues long. V lost 5 bases to trimming and J lost 11 bases, with 18 bases between them. CDR3 residues: CASSPNPTGQAFF. The CDR3 bases are TGTGCCAGCAGCCCCAATCCGACAGGTCAGGCTTTCTTT.

In this sample, this clone turned up a few times. A junction boundary mismatches the germline segment, possibly from a read error. The CDR3 sequence: CASSLGTGASLF. The CDR3, as DNA: TGTGCCAGCAGCTTGGGGACAGGGGCCTCCCTATTC. The gene calls are TRBV5-4 and TRBJ2-7; the match to TRBD1 covers 9 bases. The CDR3 extends over 12 amino acids. The germline CDR1 and CDR2 sequences are SGHNT and YYREEE (reference sequence).

The CDR3 loop is CASSFNTGITGNTIYF. CDR3 DNA: TGTGCCAGCAGCTTCAACACAGGGATAACTGGAAACACCATATATTTT. The rearrangement joins TRBV7-2 to TRBJ1-3; TRBD1 might be the D (6 bases). Germline CDR1 reads SGHTA; CDR2 reads FQGNSA. The CDR3 runs 16 residues. Trimming shortened V by 3 bases and J by 2 bases, and 14 bases separated the two germline ends.

This chain connects TRBV9 to TRBJ2-5; D is unclear. Germline V CDR1 and CDR2: SGDLS, YYNGEE. The CDR3 extends over 14 amino acids. V lost 3 bases to trimming and J lost 7 bases, with 16 bases between them. CDR3 residues: CASSANQFSGTQYF. The CDR3 DNA reads as TGTGCCAGCAGCGCGAACCAGTTTTCGGGGACCCAGTACTTC.

The rearrangement joins TRBV9 to TRBJ2-2; the match to TRBD2 covers 7 bases. Looked up from germline, CDR1 is SGDLS and CDR2 is YYNGEE. The V gene end was trimmed by 0 bases and the J gene end by 8 bases; junction bases not matched to a gene: 10. The CDR3 is 16 amino acids. The CDR3 here is CASSVDGTGGPGELFF. In nucleotides, the CDR3 is TGTGCCAGCAGCGTAGACGGGACGGGGGGTCCTGGGGAGCTGTTTTTT.

The chain couples TRBV7-2 to TRBJ2-4; TRBD2 aligns across 12 bases. CDR3 length: 18 amino acids. Trimming at V came to 5 bases and at J to 4 bases, leaving 12 bases not matched to a gene. The V gene's germline CDR1 is SGHTA and CDR2 FQGNSA. The DNA for the CDR3 is TGTGCCAGCAGCCCGACTAGCGGGGGAGACAAATTTAAAAACATTCAGTACTTC. As protein: CASSPTSGGDKFKNIQYF.

The genes are TRBV7-9 and TRBJ1-1; TRBD1 matches 9 bases. The CDR3 spans 16 residues. CDR1 and CDR2 from the germline V gene are SEHNR and FQNEAQ (reference sequence). Unmatched junction bases numbered 11, after V lost 5 bases and J lost 4 bases. CDR3 in amino acids: CASSIFGQGMSTEAFF. The CDR3 DNA reads as TGTGCCAGCAGCATATTCGGACAGGGGATGAGCACTGAAGCTTTCTTT.

The chain recombines TRBV21-1 with TRBJ1-1; no DNA check was done on the table's D call, TRBD1. TRBV21-1 is described as a pseudogene. The length of the CDR3 is 14 residues. The CDR3 DNA reads as TGTGCCAGCAGCAAGGGACAGGATAACACTGAAGCTTTCTTT. Protein: CASSKGQDNTEAFF.

The chain has TRBV2 and TRBJ2-4; D perhaps matches TRBD1 (6 bases). This CDR3 has 15 residues. Germline-derived CDR1 and CDR2 are SNHLY and FYNNEI. V was clipped by 2 bases and J by 9 bases, with 17 bases between them. The CDR3 region is CASSELTGFKIIQYF. Written as DNA, the CDR3 is TGTGCCAGCAGTGAACTTACAGGGTTCAAGATCATTCAGTACTTC. Supplemented by reference TRBV2 and TRBJ2-4, the full variable domain reads EPEVTQTPSHQVTQMGQEVILRCVPISNHLYFYWYRQILGQKVEFLVSFYNNEISEKSEIFDDQFSVERPDGSNFTLKIRSTKLEDSAMYFCASSELTGFKIIQYFGAGTRLSVL.

The chain has TRBV21-1 and TRBJ1-5. TRBV21-1 is a listed pseudogene. This CDR3 region has 14 residues. The CDR3 here is CASSQRTENQPQHF. The CDR3 DNA reads as TGTGCCAGCAGCCAAAGAACCGAGAATCAGCCCCAGCATTTT.

The J gene is TRBJ1-1, the V gene TRBV5-1, with D tentatively TRBD1 (6 bases). The V and J ends lost 7 bases and 2 bases respectively, with 12 bases between them. CDR3 length: 13 residues. From germline, CDR1 is SGHRS and CDR2 YFSETQ. CDR3 in DNA: TGCGCCAGCCAACAGGGCCTTAACACTGAAGCTTTCTTT. Its protein is CASQQGLNTEAFF. Variable domain in full (rest from reference TRBV5-1 and TRBJ1-1): KAGVTQTPRYLIKTRGQQVTLSCSPISGHRSVSWYQQTPGQGLQFLFEYFSETQRNKGNFPGRFSGRQFSNSRSEMNVSTLELGDSALYLCASQQGLNTEAFFGQGTRLTVV.

Note on this clone: Other DNA sequences in the sample encode the same CDR3. The rearrangement joins TRBV7-2 to TRBJ1-4; 8 positions match TRBD1. The V gene's germline CDR1 is SGHTA and CDR2 FQGNSA. Trimming cost V 1 base and J 8 bases; bases outside gene matches: 3. This CDR3 has 14 amino acids. CDR3 sequence: CASSLGTGSEKLFF. CDR3 bases: TGTGCCAGCAGCTTAGGGACAGGGAGCGAAAAACTGTTTTTT.

This chain joins TRBV29-1 and TRBJ1-2; D is perhaps TRBD1 (6 bases). Germline CDR1 SQVTM, CDR2 ANQGSEA. Deletions cut 5 bases from V and 5 bases from J, with 12 bases between. The CDR3 contains 12 residues. Here the CDR3 reads CSVHDRRYGYTF. CDR3 sequence (DNA): TGCAGCGTTCACGACAGGAGGTATGGCTACACCTTC.

V gene TRBV10-3 combines with J gene TRBJ2-4, with 9 bases matching TRBD2. Germline assignment: CDR1 ENHRY and CDR2 SYGVKD. This CDR3 is 17 amino acids long. Losses at the gene ends were 0 bases for V and 0 bases for J; bases not matched to a gene: 3. This CDR3 is CAISESGGGEAKNIQYF. For the CDR3, the DNA is TGTGCCATCAGTGAGTCCGGCGGGGGGGAAGCCAAAAACATTCAGTACTTC.

The chain recombines TRBV19 with TRBJ2-1; the D gene is possibly TRBD1 (6 bases). V dropped 5 bases and J dropped 8 bases, with 16 bases sitting between them. Looked up from germline, CDR1 is LNHDA and CDR2 is SQIVND (reference sequence). The CDR3 is 14 amino acids. In DNA form, the CDR3 reads TGTGCCAGTAGTGTCACCGGGACATTGGATGAGCAGTTCTTC. Its translation is CASSVTGTLDEQFF.

The J gene is TRBJ1-1, the V gene TRBV10-2; D gene ambiguous. CDR1 WSHSY and CDR2 SAAADI come from the germline V gene. Trimming took off 2 bases at V and 11 bases at J, with 18 bases between the two ends. CDR3 size: 14 residues. The CDR3 DNA reads as TGCGCCAGCAGTGAGCGCTCCCCCCGCGATCGGGCTTTCTTT. This sequence encodes CASSERSPRDRAFF.